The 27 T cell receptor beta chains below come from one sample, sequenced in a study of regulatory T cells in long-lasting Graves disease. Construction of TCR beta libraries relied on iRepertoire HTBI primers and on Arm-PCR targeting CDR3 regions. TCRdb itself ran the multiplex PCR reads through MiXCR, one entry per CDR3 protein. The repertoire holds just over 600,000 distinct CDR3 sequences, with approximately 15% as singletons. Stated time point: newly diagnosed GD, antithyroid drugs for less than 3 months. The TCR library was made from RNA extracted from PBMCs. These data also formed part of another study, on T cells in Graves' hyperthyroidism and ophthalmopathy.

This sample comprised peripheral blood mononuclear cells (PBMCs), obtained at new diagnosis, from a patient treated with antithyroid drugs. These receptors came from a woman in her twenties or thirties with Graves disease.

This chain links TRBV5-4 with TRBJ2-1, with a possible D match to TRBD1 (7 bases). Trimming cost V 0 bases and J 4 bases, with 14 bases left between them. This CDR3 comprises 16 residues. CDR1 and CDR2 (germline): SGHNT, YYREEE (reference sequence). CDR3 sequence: CASSLVSAGGYNEQFF. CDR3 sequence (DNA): TGTGCCAGCAGCTTGGTTTCAGCAGGGGGGTACAATGAGCAGTTCTTC.

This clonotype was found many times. In DNA, the CDR3 is TGTGCCAGCAGAGGGACCTCCCCGGGGCAGCCCCAGCATTTT. It yields the protein CASRGTSPGQPQHF. This chain links TRBV12-3 or TRBV12-4 with TRBJ1-5; a weak D match, TRBD1 (5 bases). This CDR3 is built from 14 residues. The V gene lost 6 bases and the J gene lost 7 bases, with 16 bases spanning the gap.

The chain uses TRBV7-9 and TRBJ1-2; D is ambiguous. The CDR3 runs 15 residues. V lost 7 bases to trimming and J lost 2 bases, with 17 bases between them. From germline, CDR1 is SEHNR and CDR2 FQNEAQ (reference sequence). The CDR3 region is CASTGPGLPNYGYTF. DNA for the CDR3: TGTGCCAGCACCGGCCCCGGGCTGCCAAACTATGGCTACACCTTC.

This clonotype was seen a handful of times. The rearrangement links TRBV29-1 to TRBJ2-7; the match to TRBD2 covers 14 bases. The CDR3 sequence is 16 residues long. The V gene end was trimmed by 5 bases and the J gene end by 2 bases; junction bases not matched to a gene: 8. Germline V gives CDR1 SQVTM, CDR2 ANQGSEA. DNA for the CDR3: TGCAGCGTTTCCGGGACTAGCGGGAGAGGGGCCTACGAGCAGTACTTC. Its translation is CSVSGTSGRGAYEQYF.

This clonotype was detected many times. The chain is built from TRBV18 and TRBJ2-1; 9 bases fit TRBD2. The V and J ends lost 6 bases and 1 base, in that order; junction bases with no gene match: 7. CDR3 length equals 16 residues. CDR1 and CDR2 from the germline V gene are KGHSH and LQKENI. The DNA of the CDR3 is TGTGCCAGCTCGGGACTAGCCGCGAATTCCTACAATGAGCAGTTCTTC. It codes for CASSGLAANSYNEQFF.

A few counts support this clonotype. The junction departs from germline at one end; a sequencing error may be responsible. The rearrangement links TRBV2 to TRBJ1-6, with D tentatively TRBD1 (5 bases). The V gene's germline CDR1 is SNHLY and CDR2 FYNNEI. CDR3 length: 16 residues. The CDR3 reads CAGSVGLGGSGSPLHF. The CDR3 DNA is TGTGCCGGCAGTGTAGGATTGGGGGGATCTGGTTCACCCCTCCACTTT. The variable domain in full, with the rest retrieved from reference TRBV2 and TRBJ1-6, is EPEVTQTPSHQVTQMGQEVILRCVPISNHLYFYWYRQILGQKVEFLVSFYNNEISEKSEIFDDQFSVERPDGSNFTLKIRSTKLEDSAMYFCAGSVGLGGSGSPLHFGNGTRLTVT.

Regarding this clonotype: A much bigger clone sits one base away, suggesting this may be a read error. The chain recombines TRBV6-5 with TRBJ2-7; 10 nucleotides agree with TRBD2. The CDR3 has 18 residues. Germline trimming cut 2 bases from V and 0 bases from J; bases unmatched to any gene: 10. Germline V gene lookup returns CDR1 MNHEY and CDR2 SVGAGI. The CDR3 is CASSYPAGGPSLSYEQYF. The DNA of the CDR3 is TGTGCCAGCAGTTACCCAGCGGGAGGGCCCTCCCTCTCCTACGAGCAGTACTTC.

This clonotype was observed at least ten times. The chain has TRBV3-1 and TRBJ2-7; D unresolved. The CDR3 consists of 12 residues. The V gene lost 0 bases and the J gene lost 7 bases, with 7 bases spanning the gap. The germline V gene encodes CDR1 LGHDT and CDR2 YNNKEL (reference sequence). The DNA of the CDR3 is TGTGCCAGCAGCCAAGAATTCCGGGAGCAGTACTTC. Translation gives CASSQEFREQYF.

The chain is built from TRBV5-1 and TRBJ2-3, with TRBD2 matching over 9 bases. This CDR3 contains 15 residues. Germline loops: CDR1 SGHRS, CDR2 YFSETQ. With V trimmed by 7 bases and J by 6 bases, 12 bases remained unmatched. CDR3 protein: CASGLASGMFDTQYF. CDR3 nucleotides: TGCGCCAGCGGTCTCGCTAGCGGGATGTTCGATACGCAGTATTTT. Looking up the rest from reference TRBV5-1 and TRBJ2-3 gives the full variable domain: KAGVTQTPRYLIKTRGQQVTLSCSPISGHRSVSWYQQTPGQGLQFLFEYFSETQRNKGNFPGRFSGRQFSNSRSEMNVSTLELGDSALYLCASGLASGMFDTQYFGPGTRLTVL.

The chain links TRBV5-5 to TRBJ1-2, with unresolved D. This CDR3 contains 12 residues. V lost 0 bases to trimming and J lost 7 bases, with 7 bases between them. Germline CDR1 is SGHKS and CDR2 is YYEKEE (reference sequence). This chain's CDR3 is CASSLAVGGYTF. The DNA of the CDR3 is TGTGCCAGCAGCTTGGCCGTGGGTGGCTACACCTTC.

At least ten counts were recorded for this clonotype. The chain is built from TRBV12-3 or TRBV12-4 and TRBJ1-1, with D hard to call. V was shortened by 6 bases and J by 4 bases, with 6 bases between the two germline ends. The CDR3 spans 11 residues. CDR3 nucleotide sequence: TGTGCCAGCAGAAAACTCACTGAAGCTTTCTTT. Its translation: CASRKLTEAFF.

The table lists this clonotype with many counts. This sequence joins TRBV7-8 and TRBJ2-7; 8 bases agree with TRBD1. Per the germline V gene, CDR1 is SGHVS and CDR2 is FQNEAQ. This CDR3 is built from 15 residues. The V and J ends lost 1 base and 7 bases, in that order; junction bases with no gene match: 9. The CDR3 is CASSLEMRQGREQYF. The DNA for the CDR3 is TGTGCCAGCAGCTTAGAAATGAGACAGGGGAGGGAGCAGTACTTC.

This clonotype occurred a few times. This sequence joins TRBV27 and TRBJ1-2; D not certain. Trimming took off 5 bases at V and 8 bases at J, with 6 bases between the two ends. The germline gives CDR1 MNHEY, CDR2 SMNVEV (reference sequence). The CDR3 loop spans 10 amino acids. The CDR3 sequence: CASSQMGYTF. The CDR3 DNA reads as TGTGCCAGCAGTCAAATGGGCTACACCTTC.

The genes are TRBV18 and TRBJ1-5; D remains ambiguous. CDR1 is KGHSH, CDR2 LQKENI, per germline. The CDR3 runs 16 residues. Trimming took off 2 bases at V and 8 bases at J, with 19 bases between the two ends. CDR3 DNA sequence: TGTGCCAGCTCACCAAGAAAGTCAAACAGTCTGGAGCCCCAGCATTTT. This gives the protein CASSPRKSNSLEPQHF.

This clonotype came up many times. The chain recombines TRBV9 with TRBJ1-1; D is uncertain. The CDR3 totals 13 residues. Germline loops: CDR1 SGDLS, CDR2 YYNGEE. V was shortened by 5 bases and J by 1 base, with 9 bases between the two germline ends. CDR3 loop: CASSVDRNTEAFF. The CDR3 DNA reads TGTGCCAGCAGTGTGGACCGGAACACTGAAGCTTTCTTT.

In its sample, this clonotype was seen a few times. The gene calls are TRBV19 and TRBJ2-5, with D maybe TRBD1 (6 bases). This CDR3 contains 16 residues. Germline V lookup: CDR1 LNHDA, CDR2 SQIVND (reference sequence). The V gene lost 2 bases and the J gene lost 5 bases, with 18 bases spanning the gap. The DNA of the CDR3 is TGTGCCAGTAGTATATCGAATTTGCAGGGGAAGGAGACCCAGTACTTC. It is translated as CASSISNLQGKETQYF.

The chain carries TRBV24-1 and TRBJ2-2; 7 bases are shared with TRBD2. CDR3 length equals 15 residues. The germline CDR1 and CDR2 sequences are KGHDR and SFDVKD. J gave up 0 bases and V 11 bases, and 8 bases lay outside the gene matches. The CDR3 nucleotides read TGTGCCAGTGGATGGGGGAGGGCGAACACCGGGGAGCTGTTTTTT. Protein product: CASGWGRANTGELFF.

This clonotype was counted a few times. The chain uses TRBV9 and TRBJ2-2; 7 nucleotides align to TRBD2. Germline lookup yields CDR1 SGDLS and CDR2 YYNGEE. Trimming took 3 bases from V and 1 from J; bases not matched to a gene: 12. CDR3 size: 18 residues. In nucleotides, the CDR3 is TGTGCCAGCAGCGAAACTGTGGGGTCTAGCGGGAACACCGGGGAGCTGTTTTTT. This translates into CASSETVGSSGNTGELFF.

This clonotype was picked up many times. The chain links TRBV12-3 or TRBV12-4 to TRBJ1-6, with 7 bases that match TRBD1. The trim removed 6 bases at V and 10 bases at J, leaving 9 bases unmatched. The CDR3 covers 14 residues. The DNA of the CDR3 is TGTGCCAGCAGAAGGGGGCCCGATCGATCACCCCTCCACTTT. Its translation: CASRRGPDRSPLHF.

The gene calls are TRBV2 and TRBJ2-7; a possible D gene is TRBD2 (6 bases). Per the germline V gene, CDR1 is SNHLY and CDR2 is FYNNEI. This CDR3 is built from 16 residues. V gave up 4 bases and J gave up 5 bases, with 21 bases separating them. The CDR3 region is CASSGDIGGGLDEQYF. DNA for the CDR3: TGTGCCAGCAGTGGGGATATCGGGGGAGGTCTCGACGAGCAGTACTTC.

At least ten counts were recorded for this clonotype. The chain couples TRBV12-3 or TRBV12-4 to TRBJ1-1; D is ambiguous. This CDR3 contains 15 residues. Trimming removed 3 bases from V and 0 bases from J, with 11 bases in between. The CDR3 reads CASSFLQPVNTEAFF. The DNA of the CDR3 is TGTGCCAGCAGTTTCCTACAACCAGTGAACACTGAAGCTTTCTTT.

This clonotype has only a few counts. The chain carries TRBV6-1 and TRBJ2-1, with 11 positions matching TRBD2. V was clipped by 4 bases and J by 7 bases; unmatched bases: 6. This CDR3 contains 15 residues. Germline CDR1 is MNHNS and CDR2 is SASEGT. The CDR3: CASSVTSGRLNEQFF. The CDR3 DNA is TGTGCCAGCAGTGTTACTAGCGGGAGATTAAATGAGCAGTTCTTC.

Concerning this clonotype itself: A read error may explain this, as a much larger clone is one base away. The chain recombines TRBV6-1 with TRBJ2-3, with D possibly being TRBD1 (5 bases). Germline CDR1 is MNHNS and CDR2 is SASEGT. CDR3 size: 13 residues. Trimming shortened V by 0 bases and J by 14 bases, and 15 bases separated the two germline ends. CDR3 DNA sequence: TGTGCCAGCAGTGAAGCGCTGAGGATAGGGGTGTATTTT. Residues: CASSEALRIGVYF.

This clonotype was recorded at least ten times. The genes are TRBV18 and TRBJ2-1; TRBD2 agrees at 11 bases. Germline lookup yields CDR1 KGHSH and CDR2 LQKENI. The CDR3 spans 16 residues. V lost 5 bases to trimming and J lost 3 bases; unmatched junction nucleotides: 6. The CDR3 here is CASSSLAGGNYNEQFF. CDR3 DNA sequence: TGTGCCAGCTCATCTCTAGCGGGAGGAAACTACAATGAGCAGTTCTTC.

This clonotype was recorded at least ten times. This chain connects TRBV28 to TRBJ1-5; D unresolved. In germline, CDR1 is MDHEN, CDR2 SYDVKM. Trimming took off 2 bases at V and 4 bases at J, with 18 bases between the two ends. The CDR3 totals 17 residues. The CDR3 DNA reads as TGTGCCAGCAGTTTAGCGCGAGAGTACTTTGATAATCAGCCCCAGCATTTT. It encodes CASSLAREYFDNQPQHF.

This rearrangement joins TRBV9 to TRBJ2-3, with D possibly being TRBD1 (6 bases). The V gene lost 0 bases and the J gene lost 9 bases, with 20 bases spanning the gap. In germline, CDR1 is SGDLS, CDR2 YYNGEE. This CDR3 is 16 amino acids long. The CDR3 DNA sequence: TGTGCCAGCAGCGTAGCCCGGGACACACTCAACCCAACGCAGTATTTT. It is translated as CASSVARDTLNPTQYF.

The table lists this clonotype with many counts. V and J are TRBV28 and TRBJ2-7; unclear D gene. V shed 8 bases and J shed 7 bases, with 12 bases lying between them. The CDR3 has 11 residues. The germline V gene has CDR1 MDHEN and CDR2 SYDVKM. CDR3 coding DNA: TGTGCCAGCCTTTCAGTAGGGGAGCAGTACTTC. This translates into CASLSVGEQYF.